The clone carrying this T cell receptor beta chain was detected only a few times. Antigen: not known. The record originates from a study of glioma-infiltrating T cells. Study-level findings and limits: Non-neoplastic patients had below-expected tissue-blood divergence, while all gliomas exceeded expectation.

TCR alpha and beta CDR3 regions were amplified from RNA using iRepertoire nested multiplex PCR. TCRdb recomputed calls from the multiplex PCR reads with MiXCR, one row per CDR3 protein. The sample lists more than 85,000 distinct CDR3 sequences; less than 30% were seen once. CDR3 length equals 13 residues. Germline CDR1 is LGHNA and CDR2 is YNFKEQ. V was trimmed by 5 bases and J by 9 bases, leaving 14 bases between them. The source of this sequence is a human donor with low-grade glioma or glioblastoma, undergoing nonglioma brain surgery, or in good health (not recorded which). Sequencing input: glioma tissue, nonneoplastic brain tissue, or PBMCs (not recorded which). V gene TRBV4-2 combines with J gene TRBJ2-1, with D perhaps assigned TRBD1 or TRBD2 (5 bases each). The CDR3 sequence: CASSTGTVSEQFF. The CDR3 DNA follows: TGTGCCAGCAGCACCGGGACGGTTTCTGAGCAGTTCTTC.